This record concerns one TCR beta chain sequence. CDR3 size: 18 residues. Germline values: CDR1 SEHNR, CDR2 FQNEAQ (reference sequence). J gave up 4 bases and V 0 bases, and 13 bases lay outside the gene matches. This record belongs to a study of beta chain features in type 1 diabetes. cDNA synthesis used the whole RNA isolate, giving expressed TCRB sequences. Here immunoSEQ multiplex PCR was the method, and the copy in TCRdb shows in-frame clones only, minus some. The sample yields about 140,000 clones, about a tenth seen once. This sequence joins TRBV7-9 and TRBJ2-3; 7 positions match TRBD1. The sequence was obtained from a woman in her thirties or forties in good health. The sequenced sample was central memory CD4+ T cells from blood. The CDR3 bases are TGTGCCAGCAGCTTAGCGGGGGCCGGGGTAGGGACAGCAGATACGCAGTATTTT. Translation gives CASSLAGAGVGTADTQYF.